The 6 T cell receptor beta chains given below trace back to one sample, sequenced in a study of a mutant IDH1 vaccine in newly diagnosed glioma. Generated by immunoSEQ multiplex PCR, the TCRdb table keeps only in-frame clones and is missing some. The table includes about 92,000 clones, roughly 78% detected once. Time point indicated: baseline, week 1 (first vaccination visit). Stated treatment: pre-vaccination baseline after standard-of-care therapy. Sequencing was performed on PBMCs, taken from a glioma patient treated with radiotherapy, temozolomide or both. These receptor sequences come from a man in his forties or fifties with glioma.

The rearrangement joins TRBV2 to TRBJ2-1; D gene ambiguous. The CDR3 length is 13 residues. V dropped 3 bases and J dropped 7 bases, with 10 bases sitting between them. Germline V gene data show CDR1 as SNHLY and CDR2 as FYNNEI. The chain's CDR3 is CASSESPRNEQFF. The CDR3 coding sequence is TGTGCCAGCAGTGAGTCCCCCAGGAATGAGCAGTTCTTC.

This clone was observed once. The chain combines TRBV7-2 with TRBJ2-5, with TRBD2 identical over 12 bases. J was trimmed by 6 bases and V by 3 bases; bases with no gene match: 5. CDR1 SGHTA and CDR2 FQGNSA come from the germline V gene. This CDR3 is 15 amino acids long. The CDR3 loop reads CASSLPSGGAKTQYF. In DNA form, the CDR3 reads TGTGCCAGCAGCTTGCCTAGCGGGGGGGCTAAGACCCAGTACTTC.

This chain uses TRBV25-1 with TRBJ2-7; D possibly corresponds to TRBD1 (6 bases). CDR1 MGHDK and CDR2 SYGVNS come from the germline V gene. The CDR3 length is 14 residues. Trimming took 3 bases from V and 2 from J, leaving 11 bases between them. The CDR3 loop reads CASSDRGFPYEQYF. The CDR3 DNA reads as TGTGCCAGCAGTGACAGGGGATTCCCCTACGAGCAGTACTTC.

This chain joins TRBV5-5 and TRBJ1-2; D is unresolved. CDR3 length: 13 residues. Trimming left V 7 bases short and J 4 bases short, with 14 bases between. The germline CDR1 and CDR2 sequences are SGHKS and YYEKEE (reference sequence). The CDR3 coding sequence is TGTGCCAGCCGTTCTTCTGGATTCTATGGCTACACCTTC. It translates to CASRSSGFYGYTF. The full variable domain, in which reference TRBV5-5 and TRBJ1-2 provide the parts outside the CDR3, is DAGVTQSPTHLIKTRGQQVTLRCSPISGHKSVSWYQQVLGQGPQFIFQYYEKEERGRGNFPDRFSARQFPNYSSELNVNALLLGDSALYLCASRSSGFYGYTFGSGTRLTVV.

Only a few counts were recorded for this clone. V gene TRBV19 combines with J gene TRBJ1-1, with unresolved D. CDR3 length: 13 residues. The germline V gene encodes CDR1 LNHDA and CDR2 SQIVND (reference sequence). Trimming cost V 3 bases and J 1 base, with 6 bases left between them. CDR3 in amino acids: CASSIEPNTEAFF. The CDR3 nucleotides read TGTGCCAGTAGTATTGAGCCGAACACTGAAGCTTTCTTT.

This sequence joins TRBV18 and TRBJ1-4; D may be TRBD1 (5 bases). V gave up 1 base and J gave up 7 bases, with 16 bases separating them. This CDR3 spans 16 amino acids. CDR1 is KGHSH and CDR2 is LQKENI in the germline V gene. CDR3 amino acids: CASSPLSGGRREKLFF. Here the CDR3 DNA reads TGTGCCAGCTCACCACTTTCCGGGGGGAGACGTGAAAAACTGTTTTTT. The variable domain in full, completed from reference TRBV18 and TRBJ1-4, reads NAGVMQNPRHLVRRRGQEARLRCSPMKGHSHVYWYRQLPEEGLKFMVYLQKENIIDESGMPKERFSAEFPKEGPSILRIQQVVRGDSAAYFCASSPLSGGRREKLFFGSGTQLSVL.